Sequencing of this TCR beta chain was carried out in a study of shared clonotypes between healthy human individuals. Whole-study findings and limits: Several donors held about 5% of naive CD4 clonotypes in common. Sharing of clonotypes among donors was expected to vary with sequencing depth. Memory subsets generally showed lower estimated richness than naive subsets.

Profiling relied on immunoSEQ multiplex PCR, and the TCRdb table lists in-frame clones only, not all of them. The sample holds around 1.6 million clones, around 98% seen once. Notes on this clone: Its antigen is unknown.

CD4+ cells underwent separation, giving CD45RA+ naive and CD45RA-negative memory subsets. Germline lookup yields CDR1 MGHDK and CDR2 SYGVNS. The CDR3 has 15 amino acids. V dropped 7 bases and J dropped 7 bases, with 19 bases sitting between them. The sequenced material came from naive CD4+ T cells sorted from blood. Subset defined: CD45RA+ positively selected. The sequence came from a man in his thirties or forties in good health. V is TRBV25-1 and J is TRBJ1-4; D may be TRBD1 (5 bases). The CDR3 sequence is CASTTSRVGGEKLFF. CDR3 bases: TGTGCCAGCACTACGAGCAGGGTAGGAGGTGAAAAACTGTTTTTT.